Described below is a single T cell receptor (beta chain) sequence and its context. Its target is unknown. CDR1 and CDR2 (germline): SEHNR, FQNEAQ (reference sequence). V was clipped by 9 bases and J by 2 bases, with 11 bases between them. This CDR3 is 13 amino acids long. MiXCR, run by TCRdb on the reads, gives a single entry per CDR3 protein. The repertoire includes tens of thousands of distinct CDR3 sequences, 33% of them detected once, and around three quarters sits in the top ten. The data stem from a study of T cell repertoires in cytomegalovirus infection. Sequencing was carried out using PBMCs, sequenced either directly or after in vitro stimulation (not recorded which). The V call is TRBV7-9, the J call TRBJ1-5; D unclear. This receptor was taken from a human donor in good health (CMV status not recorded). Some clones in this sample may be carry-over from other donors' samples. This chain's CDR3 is CASSEDGNQPQHF. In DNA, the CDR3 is TGTGCCAGTTCCGAAGACGGCAATCAGCCCCAGCATTTT.